This TCR beta chain is drawn from a study of shared clonotypes between healthy human individuals. Study-wide context: Participating donors consisted of a couple of women and a few men aged 18 to 49. The study used three CD4 naive, three CD4 memory, two CD8 naive and one CD8 memory plate per donor.

Libraries were prepared by immunoSEQ multiplex PCR; TCRdb keeps only in-frame clonotypes and omits some of them. The sample holds roughly 1,800,000 clones, about 95% seen once. Trimming cost V 6 bases and J 0 bases, with 12 bases left between them. The germline V gene encodes CDR1 WSHSY and CDR2 SAAADI. The CDR3 contains 16 residues. CD45RO-negative cells were positively selected for CCR7, leaving out terminally differentiated effector memory CD45RA+ cells. Donors were Caucasian adults residing in Nashville, Tennessee, USA. This clone was seen only once. The sample consisted of naive CD8+ T cells sorted from blood. The V call is TRBV10-2, the J call TRBJ2-6, with D unresolved. The clonotype originates from a man aged 18 to 30 in good health. CDR3 residues: CASSLTSASGANVLTF. The DNA for the CDR3 is TGCGCCAGCAGCCTAACCTCGGCCTCTGGGGCCAACGTCCTGACTTTC.